This T cell receptor (beta chain) is from a study of T cell responses to AZD1222 COVID-19 vaccine. The CDR3 spans 13 residues. The V gene lost 2 bases and the J gene lost 5 bases, with 7 bases spanning the gap. Some clones are missing from TCRdb's copy, which holds only in-frame ones; the method was immunoSEQ multiplex PCR. This table has 150,000 to 200,000 clones, approximately 86% appearing once. Sequences were derived from peripheral blood, sampled on day 0 of AZD1222 vaccination. The chain has TRBV12-3 or TRBV12-4 and TRBJ1-5; D unclear. The sequence was collected from an adult in good health. CDR3 protein: CASSLFSDQPQHF. CDR3 nucleotides: TGTGCCAGCAGTTTATTTTCAGATCAGCCCCAGCATTTT.